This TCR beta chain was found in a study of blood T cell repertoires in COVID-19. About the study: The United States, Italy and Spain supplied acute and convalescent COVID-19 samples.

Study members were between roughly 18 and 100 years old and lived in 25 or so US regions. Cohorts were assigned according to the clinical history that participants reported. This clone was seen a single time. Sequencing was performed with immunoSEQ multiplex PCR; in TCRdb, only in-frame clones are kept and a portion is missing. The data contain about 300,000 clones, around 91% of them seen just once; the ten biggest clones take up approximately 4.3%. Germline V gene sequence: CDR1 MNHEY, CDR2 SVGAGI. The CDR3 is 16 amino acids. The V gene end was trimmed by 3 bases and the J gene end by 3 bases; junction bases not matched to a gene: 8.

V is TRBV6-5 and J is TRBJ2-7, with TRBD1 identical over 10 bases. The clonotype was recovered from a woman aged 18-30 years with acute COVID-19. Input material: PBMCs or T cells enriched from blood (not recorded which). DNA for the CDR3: TGTGCCAGCAGTTATGGGATGGGGACAGGGGACTACGAGCAGTACTTC. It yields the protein CASSYGMGTGDYEQYF.